These 24 T cell receptor beta chains share one sample of origin, sequenced in a study of shared clonotypes between healthy human individuals. Sequencing was performed with immunoSEQ multiplex PCR; in TCRdb, only in-frame clones are kept and a portion is missing. Counted here are over 2 million clones, about 90% occurring once; the ten biggest clones make up 0.37%. The sample was naive CD4+ T cells from PBMCs. Subset reported: CD45RA+ positively selected. The receptors shown here come from a young man in good health. Some clones in this sample may be carry-over from other donors' samples.

On this clone: The same CDR3 can be traced to other DNA sequences in this sample. This chain connects TRBV18 to TRBJ2-3; D is undetermined. This CDR3 comprises 13 residues. Trimming took 6 bases from V and 4 from J, leaving 11 bases between them. The germline V gene encodes CDR1 KGHSH and CDR2 LQKENI. CDR3 in amino acids: CASSPVPADTQYF. Here the CDR3 DNA reads TGTGCCAGCTCTCCTGTACCGGCAGATACGCAGTATTTT.

The chain recombines TRBV5-1 with TRBJ1-2, with TRBD1 identical over 11 bases. The V segment lost 4 bases and the J segment 4 bases; nucleotides outside the gene matches: 6. The CDR3 length is 15 residues. The germline V gene has CDR1 SGHRS and CDR2 YFSETQ. CDR3 protein: CASSEPGTGGYGYTF. The CDR3 DNA reads as TGCGCCAGCAGCGAGCCCGGGACAGGGGGCTATGGCTACACCTTC.

This chain links TRBV19 with TRBJ1-2; 10 bases line up with TRBD1. Trimming at V came to 7 bases and at J to 6 bases, leaving 5 bases not matched to a gene. The CDR3 runs to 13 residues. Germline lookup yields CDR1 LNHDA and CDR2 SQIVND (reference sequence). CDR3 nucleotide sequence: TGTGCCAGTAACTTCGACAGGGGGCATGGCTACACCTTC. The encoded protein is CASNFDRGHGYTF.

V is TRBV6-1 and J is TRBJ2-2, with a possible D match to TRBD1 (6 bases). V was cut by 4 bases and J by 2 bases, with 11 bases left in between. Germline V gene lookup returns CDR1 MNHNS and CDR2 SASEGT. This CDR3 has 15 residues. The chain's CDR3 is CASSAQGHNTGELFF. The CDR3 nucleotides are TGTGCCAGCAGTGCCCAGGGACACAACACCGGGGAGCTGTTTTTT.

J is TRBJ1-2 and V is TRBV7-9; D uncertain. CDR1 is SEHNR, CDR2 FQNEAQ, per germline (reference sequence). The CDR3 covers 12 residues. The V gene lost 2 bases and the J gene lost 6 bases, with 7 bases spanning the gap. CDR3 region: CASSLSANGYTF. In DNA, the CDR3 is TGTGCCAGCAGCTTATCTGCGAATGGCTACACCTTC.

The chain links TRBV7-6 to TRBJ2-3; possibly TRBD1 for D (5 bases). V dropped 0 bases and J dropped 1 base, with 11 bases sitting between them. In germline, CDR1 is SGHVS, CDR2 FNYEAQ. The CDR3 is made up of 16 amino acids. The CDR3 sequence: CASSLARTQRTDTQYF. As DNA, the CDR3 is TGTGCCAGCAGCTTAGCCCGGACACAACGCACAGATACGCAGTATTTT.

The chain joins TRBV5-1 to TRBJ2-3; perhaps D is TRBD1 or TRBD2 (5 bases each). This CDR3 contains 14 residues. Trimming removed 3 bases at V and 6 bases at J, with 14 bases between. From germline, CDR1 is SGHRS and CDR2 YFSETQ. The CDR3 DNA reads as TGCGCCAGCAGCTCGGGGACGATGAGGGATACGCAGTATTTT. Amino acid sequence: CASSSGTMRDTQYF.

The chain is built from TRBV7-9 and TRBJ2-3; D is tentatively TRBD1 or TRBD2 (5 bases each). Trimming took off 6 bases at V and 6 bases at J, with 19 bases between the two ends. CDR1 is SEHNR, CDR2 FQNEAQ, per germline (reference sequence). This CDR3 contains 15 residues. The CDR3 is CASRRVRDQVDTQYF. For the CDR3, the DNA is TGTGCCAGCAGACGCGTCCGGGACCAAGTCGATACGCAGTATTTT.

The chain combines TRBV28 with TRBJ2-7; D is possibly TRBD1 (6 bases). Germline V CDR1 and CDR2: MDHEN, SYDVKM. The CDR3 consists of 14 residues. The germline V and J ends were trimmed by 2 bases and 1 base, with 9 bases remaining between them. The CDR3 DNA sequence: TGTGCCAGCAGTTTACGGACAGCTTCCTACGAGCAGTACTTC. Encoded protein: CASSLRTASYEQYF.

V is TRBV7-2 and J is TRBJ1-2; D might be TRBD1 (5 bases). This CDR3 contains 14 residues. CDR1 SGHTA and CDR2 FQGNSA come from the germline V gene. The germline V and J ends were trimmed by 3 bases and 2 bases, with 10 bases remaining between them. The DNA of the CDR3 is TGTGCCAGCAGCTTGGGGACGGGAAACTATGGCTACACCTTC. It yields the protein CASSLGTGNYGYTF.

The J gene is TRBJ2-7, the V gene TRBV6-1, with no clear D. Looked up from germline, CDR1 is MNHNS and CDR2 is SASEGT. CDR3 length equals 14 residues. V lost 1 base and J 4 bases, leaving 11 bases between the germline ends. The CDR3: CASSEVWVRYEQYF. The CDR3 coding sequence is TGTGCCAGCAGTGAAGTGTGGGTGCGGTACGAGCAGTACTTC.

The chain combines TRBV15 with TRBJ2-7, with 8 bases matching TRBD2. There are 15 residues in the CDR3. V lost 0 bases and J lost 6; bases outside the gene matches: 7. The germline V gene has CDR1 LNHNV and CDR2 YYDKDF (reference sequence). Here the CDR3 DNA reads TGTGCCACCAGCAGAGACGGGAGGGAGTTCTCCGAGCAGTACTTC. Protein: CATSRDGREFSEQYF.

The chain is built from TRBV14 and TRBJ2-7; 8 positions agree with TRBD2. CDR3 length: 16 amino acids. Trimming at V came to 0 bases and at J to 2 bases, leaving 6 bases not matched to a gene. Germline V gene sequence: CDR1 SGHDN, CDR2 FVKESK. CDR3 bases: TGTGCCAGCAGCCAAGATGCGGGAGGTACCACCTACGAGCAGTACTTC. Residues: CASSQDAGGTTYEQYF.

The chain is built from TRBV5-1 and TRBJ2-1, with 7 nucleotides matching TRBD1. Trimming cost V 4 bases and J 4 bases; bases outside gene matches: 17. Germline-derived CDR1 and CDR2 are SGHRS and YFSETQ. CDR3 length: 18 amino acids. Written as DNA, the CDR3 is TGCGCCAGCAGCAGCTTACGAGGGGGCGATCCTCCTTACAATGAGCAGTTCTTC. This translates into CASSSLRGGDPPYNEQFF. The full variable domain, in which reference TRBV5-1 and TRBJ2-1 provide the parts outside the CDR3, is KAGVTQTPRYLIKTRGQQVTLSCSPISGHRSVSWYQQTPGQGLQFLFEYFSETQRNKGNFPGRFSGRQFSNSRSEMNVSTLELGDSALYLCASSSLRGGDPPYNEQFFGPGTRLTVL.

The rearrangement joins TRBV7-9 to TRBJ1-1, with 8 bases identical to TRBD1. V lost 7 bases to trimming and J lost 1 base; unmatched junction nucleotides: 2. The CDR3 loop spans 13 amino acids. The V gene's germline CDR1 is SEHNR and CDR2 FQNEAQ (reference sequence). DNA for the CDR3: TGTGCCAGCAACGGACAGGGGAACACTGAAGCTTTCTTT. Protein product: CASNGQGNTEAFF.

Comments on this clone: Other nucleotide sequences in the sample specify the same CDR3. The chain employs TRBV5-1 and TRBJ1-1; 7 bases map to TRBD1. V trimming: 4 bases; J trimming: 0 bases; junction bases outside the gene matches: 3. The CDR3 loop spans 14 amino acids. Germline CDR1 is SGHRS and CDR2 is YFSETQ. CDR3 nucleotides: TGCGCCAGCAGCACCGGGACAGTGAACACTGAAGCTTTCTTT. It is translated as CASSTGTVNTEAFF.

With respect to this clone: This sample includes further DNA sequences coding for the same CDR3. The chain carries TRBV19 and TRBJ1-2; 8 bases agree with TRBD1. V shed 5 bases and J 8 bases; nucleotides not matched to a gene: 7. The CDR3 is 13 residues long. CDR1 is LNHDA, CDR2 SQIVND, per germline (reference sequence). The CDR3 region is CASSPDRGGGYTF. In nucleotides, the CDR3 is TGTGCCAGTAGTCCCGACAGGGGAGGAGGCTACACCTTC.

The rearrangement links TRBV29-1 to TRBJ2-1; D is unclear. CDR1 and CDR2 (germline): SQVTM, ANQGSEA. V lost 4 bases and J lost 0, with 10 bases in between. CDR3 length: 14 amino acids. CDR3 nucleotide sequence: TGCAGCGTTGTACTATCTAGCTCCTACAATGAGCAGTTCTTC. This encodes CSVVLSSSYNEQFF.

The chain uses TRBV30 and TRBJ1-1; D is possibly TRBD1 (5 bases). This CDR3 spans 12 amino acids. Germline values: CDR1 GTSNPN, CDR2 SVGIG (reference sequence). Between the trimmed V and J ends, which lost 0 bases and 8 bases, there was a span of 10 bases. CDR3 bases: TGTGCCTGGAGTGTACGGGGGGTAGAAGCTTTCTTT. Translation gives CAWSVRGVEAFF.

J is TRBJ1-1 and V is TRBV28, with TRBD1 as a possible D gene (6 bases). The germline gives CDR1 MDHEN, CDR2 SYDVKM. Trimming took off 2 bases at V and 1 base at J, with 11 bases between the two ends. The CDR3 is made up of 15 amino acids. The CDR3 spells CASSLGGAQNTEAFF. CDR3 sequence (DNA): TGTGCCAGCAGTTTAGGGGGGGCGCAGAACACTGAAGCTTTCTTT.

The rearrangement joins TRBV27 to TRBJ2-3; TRBD1 aligns across 9 bases. Per germline, CDR1 MNHEY and CDR2 SMNVEV (reference sequence). The V and J ends lost 5 bases and 5 bases, in that order; junction bases with no gene match: 11. This CDR3 has 16 amino acids. The CDR3 loop reads CASSLLRTGAQDTQYF. CDR3 coding DNA: TGTGCCAGCAGTCTACTCCGGACAGGGGCCCAAGATACGCAGTATTTT.

V gene TRBV30 combines with J gene TRBJ1-5; no definite D call. The germline V gene has CDR1 GTSNPN and CDR2 SVGIG (reference sequence). Trimming removed 3 bases from V and 6 bases from J, with 12 bases in between. The CDR3 extends over 13 amino acids. CDR3 bases: TGTGCCTGGAGCCGGAGGGTAGGTCAGCCCCAGCATTTT. As protein: CAWSRRVGQPQHF.

Concerning this clone: The sample has other DNA sequences that encode this CDR3 too. CDR3 nucleotide sequence: TGTGCCAGTAGAGACCGAAGCTCTGGAAACACCATATATTTT. It is translated as CASRDRSSGNTIYF. The rearrangement links TRBV19 to TRBJ1-3; no clear D. CDR1 and CDR2 (germline): LNHDA, SQIVND (reference sequence). This CDR3 has 14 residues. Trimming shortened V by 6 bases and J by 0 bases, and 9 bases separated the two germline ends.

The V call is TRBV7-3, the J call TRBJ1-1; no definite D call. CDR3 length: 13 amino acids. Germline V gene sequence: CDR1 SGHTA, CDR2 FQGTGA. The V end was cut by 1 base, the J end by 4 bases, with 7 bases between. The CDR3 nucleotides are TGTGCCAGCAGCTTAAGGGTAGGCACTGAAGCTTTCTTT. Its protein is CASSLRVGTEAFF.